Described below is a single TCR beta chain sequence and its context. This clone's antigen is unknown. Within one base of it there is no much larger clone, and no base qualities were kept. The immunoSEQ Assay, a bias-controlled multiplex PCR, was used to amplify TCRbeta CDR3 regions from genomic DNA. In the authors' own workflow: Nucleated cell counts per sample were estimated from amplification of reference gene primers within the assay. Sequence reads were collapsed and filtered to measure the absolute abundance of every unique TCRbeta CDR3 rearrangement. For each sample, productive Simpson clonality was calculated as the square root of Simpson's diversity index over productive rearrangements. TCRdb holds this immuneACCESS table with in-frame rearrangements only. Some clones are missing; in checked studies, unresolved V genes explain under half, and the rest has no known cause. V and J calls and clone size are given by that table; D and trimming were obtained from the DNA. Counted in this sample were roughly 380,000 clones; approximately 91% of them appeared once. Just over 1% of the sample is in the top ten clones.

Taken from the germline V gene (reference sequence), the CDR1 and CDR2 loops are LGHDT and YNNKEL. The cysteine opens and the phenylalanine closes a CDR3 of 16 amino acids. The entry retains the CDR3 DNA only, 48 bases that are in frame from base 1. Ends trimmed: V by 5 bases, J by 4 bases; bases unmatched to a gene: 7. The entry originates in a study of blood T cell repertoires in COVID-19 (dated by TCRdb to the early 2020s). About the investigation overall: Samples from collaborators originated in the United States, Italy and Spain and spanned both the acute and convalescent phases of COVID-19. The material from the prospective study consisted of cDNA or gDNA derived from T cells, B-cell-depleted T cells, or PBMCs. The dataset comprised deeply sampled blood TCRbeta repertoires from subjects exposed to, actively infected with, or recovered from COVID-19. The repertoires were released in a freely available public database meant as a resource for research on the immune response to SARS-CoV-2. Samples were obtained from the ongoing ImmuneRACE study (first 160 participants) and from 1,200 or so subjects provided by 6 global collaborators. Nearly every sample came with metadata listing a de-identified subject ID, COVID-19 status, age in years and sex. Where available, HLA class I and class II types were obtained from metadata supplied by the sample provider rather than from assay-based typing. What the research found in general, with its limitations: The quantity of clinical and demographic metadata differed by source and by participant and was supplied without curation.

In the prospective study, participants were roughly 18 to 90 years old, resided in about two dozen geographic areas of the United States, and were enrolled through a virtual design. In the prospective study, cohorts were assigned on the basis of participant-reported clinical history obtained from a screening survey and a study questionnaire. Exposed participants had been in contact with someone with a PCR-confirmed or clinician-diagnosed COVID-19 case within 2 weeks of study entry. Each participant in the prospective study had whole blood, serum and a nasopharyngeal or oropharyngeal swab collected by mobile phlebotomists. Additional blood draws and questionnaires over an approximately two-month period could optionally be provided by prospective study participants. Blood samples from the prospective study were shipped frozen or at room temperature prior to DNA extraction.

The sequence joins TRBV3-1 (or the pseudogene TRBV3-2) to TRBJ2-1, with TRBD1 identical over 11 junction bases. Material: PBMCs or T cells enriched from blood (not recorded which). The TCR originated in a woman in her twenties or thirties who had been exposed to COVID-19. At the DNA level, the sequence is TGTGCCAGCAGCTCGTCCGGGACAGGGGGGTACAATGAGCAGTTCTTC. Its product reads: CASSSSGTGGYNEQFF.